These 29 T cell receptor beta chains were sequenced from one sample in a study of OX40 agonist ivuxolimab in advanced cancers. The repertoire was sequenced with immunoSEQ multiplex PCR; TCRdb's copy has only in-frame clones and lacks some. The data hold tens of thousands of clones, with roughly 84% observed a single time. Here the sequenced sample was CD4+ or CD8+ T cells sorted from blood, taken in a trial of the OX40 agonist ivuxolimab. The receptors here all came from an adult with an advanced solid tumor such as melanoma, head and neck, liver or kidney cancer.

The V call is TRBV28, the J call TRBJ1-5, with a possible D match to TRBD1 (5 bases). The CDR3 consists of 17 residues. Germline V gene data show CDR1 as MDHEN and CDR2 as SYDVKM. V was pared by 1 base and J by 6 bases, with 19 bases between. CDR3: CASSLSPSRVELQPQHF. The CDR3 DNA reads TGTGCCAGCAGTTTATCCCCCTCCAGGGTGGAACTTCAGCCCCAGCATTTT.

This sequence joins TRBV5-6 and TRBJ1-5; D gene ambiguous. V was shortened by 3 bases and J by 7 bases, with 14 bases between the two germline ends. The CDR3 contains 14 residues. The germline V gene has CDR1 SGHDT and CDR2 YYEEEE. The chain's CDR3 is CASSSSVLRQPQHF. For the CDR3, the DNA is TGTGCCAGCAGCTCCTCTGTTTTACGACAGCCCCAGCATTTT.

The chain combines TRBV5-4 with TRBJ2-2; 8 bases fit TRBD1. The CDR3 totals 16 residues. Germline trimming cut 3 bases from V and 2 bases from J; bases unmatched to any gene: 6. Germline V lookup: CDR1 SGHNT, CDR2 YYREEE (reference sequence). The CDR3 region is CASSSYRGANTGELFF. Written as DNA, the CDR3 is TGTGCCAGCAGCTCTTACAGGGGGGCCAACACCGGGGAGCTGTTTTTT.

CDR3 nucleotides: TGTGCCAGCAGCGACCCGGACAGACTCTCTGGAAACACCATATATTTT. Translation: CASSDPDRLSGNTIYF. This chain joins TRBV9 and TRBJ1-3, with TRBD1 as a possible D gene (6 bases). CDR1 is SGDLS and CDR2 is YYNGEE in the germline V gene. V shed 3 bases and J shed 0 bases, with 13 bases lying between them. The length of the CDR3 is 16 residues.

CDR3 bases: TGTGCCAGCAGTTTATTGATAGGGTCATCCCTCCACTTT. This gives the protein CASSLLIGSSLHF. V gene TRBV27 combines with J gene TRBJ1-6; D uncertain. This CDR3 has 13 residues. The V end lost 1 base, the J end lost 14 bases, and 12 bases lay between the germline ends. The germline V gene has CDR1 MNHEY and CDR2 SMNVEV (reference sequence).

The chain joins TRBV7-2 to TRBJ2-1; D perhaps matches TRBD2 (6 bases). CDR3 size: 14 residues. Germline V lookup: CDR1 SGHTA, CDR2 FQGNSA. V was pared by 4 bases and J by 6 bases, with 13 bases between. The DNA for the CDR3 is TGTGCCAGCAGCTCAAACGGGGGACCCAATGAGCAGTTCTTC. Protein: CASSSNGGPNEQFF.

This sequence joins TRBV7-9 and TRBJ1-2; D ambiguous. The V end lost 0 bases, the J end lost 7 bases, and 18 bases lay between the germline ends. This CDR3 has 16 amino acids. Germline CDR1 SEHNR, CDR2 FQNEAQ (reference sequence). DNA for the CDR3: TGTGCCAGCAGCTTAGCCGGGTCGGCACCTTCCAGTGGCTACACCTTC. Translated, it gives CASSLAGSAPSSGYTF.

The chain combines TRBV10-3 with TRBJ1-1, with no clear D. The V gene's germline CDR1 is ENHRY and CDR2 SYGVKD. V shed 0 bases and J shed 1 base, with 12 bases lying between them. The CDR3 consists of 16 residues. The DNA for the CDR3 is TGTGCCATCAGTGAGTCTTCAACCTGGGGGAACACTGAAGCTTTCTTT. Protein product: CAISESSTWGNTEAFF.

The chain employs TRBV7-8 and TRBJ2-7, with 8 bases lining up with TRBD1. This CDR3 has 14 amino acids. Unmatched junction bases numbered 7, after V lost 4 bases and J lost 5 bases. Germline loops: CDR1 SGHVS, CDR2 FQNEAQ. The CDR3 protein is CASSWYSGQDEQYF. CDR3 nucleotide sequence: TGTGCCAGCAGCTGGTATTCGGGACAGGACGAGCAGTACTTC.

This rearrangement joins TRBV25-1 to TRBJ1-1; D not resolved. The germline gives CDR1 MGHDK, CDR2 SYGVNS. CDR3 length: 13 residues. Trimming left V 6 bases short and J 3 bases short, with 11 bases between. The CDR3 sequence: CASRLDGDTEAFF. Written as DNA, the CDR3 is TGTGCCAGCAGGTTGGACGGGGACACTGAAGCTTTCTTT.

This rearrangement joins TRBV6-1 to TRBJ1-1; D remains unclear. There are 14 residues in the CDR3. From germline, CDR1 is MNHNS and CDR2 SASEGT. V was cut by 9 bases and J by 7 bases, with 21 bases left in between. CDR3 amino acids: CASKNWQRGNEAFF. As DNA, the CDR3 is TGTGCCAGTAAGAATTGGCAAAGAGGCAATGAAGCTTTCTTT.

The chain joins TRBV5-1 to TRBJ2-3, with 7 bases matching TRBD2. The CDR3 spans 15 residues. J was trimmed by 0 bases and V by 7 bases; bases with no gene match: 8. CDR1 SGHRS and CDR2 YFSETQ come from the germline V gene. This chain's CDR3 is CASQRGGGSTDTQYF. DNA for the CDR3: TGCGCCAGCCAGAGGGGCGGGGGAAGCACAGATACGCAGTATTTT. Using reference TRBV5-1 and TRBJ2-3 for the parts outside the CDR3, the full variable domain is KAGVTQTPRYLIKTRGQQVTLSCSPISGHRSVSWYQQTPGQGLQFLFEYFSETQRNKGNFPGRFSGRQFSNSRSEMNVSTLELGDSALYLCASQRGGGSTDTQYFGPGTRLTVL.

A single count supports this clone. V and J are TRBV5-1 and TRBJ2-1; 12 bases map to TRBD2. V shed 0 bases and J 10 bases; nucleotides not matched to a gene: 5. Germline V CDR1 and CDR2: SGHRS, YFSETQ. The CDR3 length is 15 residues. The CDR3 DNA reads TGCGCCAGCAGCTTGGGGACTAGCGGGACAGGGGAGCAGTTCTTC. Translation gives CASSLGTSGTGEQFF.

The chain joins TRBV7-3 to TRBJ2-7; TRBD1 is a possible D gene (5 bases). Between the trimmed V and J ends, which lost 3 bases and 2 bases, there was a span of 11 bases. Per the germline V gene, CDR1 is SGHTA and CDR2 is FQGTGA. The CDR3 length is 14 residues. The CDR3 spells CASSLGRGAYEQYF. DNA of the CDR3: TGTGCCAGCAGCTTGGGAAGGGGCGCCTACGAGCAGTACTTC.

Comments on this clone: Other DNA sequences in the same sample also yield this CDR3. The genes are TRBV27 and TRBJ1-1, with D tentatively TRBD1 (5 bases). The germline gives CDR1 MNHEY, CDR2 SMNVEV (reference sequence). CDR3 length equals 13 residues. The V end lost 3 bases, the J end lost 4 bases, and 9 bases lay between the germline ends. CDR3 region: CASSFRDGTEAFF. In DNA, the CDR3 is TGTGCCAGCAGTTTTCGGGACGGCACTGAAGCTTTCTTT.

V is TRBV5-1 and J is TRBJ2-3, with D unclear. Trimming took off 1 base at V and 4 bases at J, with 1 base between the two ends. CDR1 and CDR2 from the germline V gene are SGHRS and YFSETQ. This CDR3 has 11 amino acids. In DNA form, the CDR3 reads TGCGCCAGCAGCTTGTCAGATACGCAGTATTTT. Translating it yields CASSLSDTQYF.

The genes are TRBV19 and TRBJ1-2, with D perhaps TRBD1 (6 bases). V dropped 6 bases and J dropped 4 bases, with 18 bases sitting between them. Germline V gene lookup returns CDR1 LNHDA and CDR2 SQIVND (reference sequence). CDR3 length: 15 amino acids. The CDR3, as DNA: TGTGCCAGTAGCCCCGGCCAGGGGTTCGGCTATGGCTACACCTTC. As protein: CASSPGQGFGYGYTF.

The chain employs TRBV18 and TRBJ2-1, with 11 bases identical to TRBD1. The trim removed 5 bases at V and 6 bases at J, leaving 3 bases unmatched. The CDR3 covers 14 residues. Germline CDR1 reads KGHSH; CDR2 reads LQKENI. This CDR3 reads CASSAGTGGNEQFF. CDR3 in DNA: TGTGCCAGCTCAGCCGGGACAGGGGGCAATGAGCAGTTCTTC.

The CDR3 protein is CASSLDSQGRNSPLHF. The CDR3 coding sequence is TGTGCCAGCAGCTTAGATAGTCAGGGAAGAAATTCACCCCTCCACTTT. V is TRBV11-2 and J is TRBJ1-6, with a tentative D call TRBD1 (5 bases). Trimming took off 0 bases at V and 7 bases at J, with 13 bases between the two ends. CDR1 and CDR2 (germline): SGHAT, FQNNGV. The CDR3 contains 16 residues.

The J gene is TRBJ2-2, the V gene TRBV9; 9 nucleotides line up with TRBD1. The germline gives CDR1 SGDLS, CDR2 YYNGEE. V was pared by 4 bases and J by 5 bases, with 9 bases of the junction left unmatched. The CDR3 spans 16 residues. The CDR3 coding sequence is TGTGCCAGCAGCCCGCCCGGGACAGGGTTGACCGGGGAGCTGTTTTTT. It yields the protein CASSPPGTGLTGELFF.

The chain couples TRBV7-9 to TRBJ2-3; D is unclear. Trimming took off 3 bases at V and 2 bases at J, with 9 bases between the two ends. CDR1 SEHNR and CDR2 FQNEAQ come from the germline V gene (reference sequence). The CDR3 has 14 amino acids. CDR3 in amino acids: CASSFSKNTDTQYF. CDR3 DNA sequence: TGTGCCAGCAGCTTTTCTAAGAACACAGATACGCAGTATTTT.

The J gene is TRBJ1-5, the V gene TRBV7-8; no clear D. CDR3 length: 14 amino acids. Per germline, CDR1 SGHVS and CDR2 FQNEAQ. V was pared by 1 base and J by 5 bases, with 9 bases between. CDR3 sequence reads: CASSLEHLYQPQHF. Written as DNA, the CDR3 is TGTGCCAGCAGCTTAGAACATCTTTATCAGCCCCAGCATTTT.

The rearrangement uses TRBV11-3 and TRBJ1-6; possible D gene TRBD1, 5 bases. The CDR3 length is 13 residues. The germline gives CDR1 SGHNT, CDR2 YENEEA. V lost 6 bases and J lost 7, with 10 bases in between. CDR3: CASSERGNSPLHF. The CDR3 nucleotides are TGTGCCAGCAGTGAGAGGGGAAATTCACCCCTCCACTTT. The full variable domain, with the rest looked up from reference TRBV11-3 and TRBJ1-6, is EAGVVQSPRYKIIEKKQPVAFWCNPISGHNTLYWYLQNLGQGPELLIRYENEEAVDDSQLPKDRFSAERLKGVDSTLKIQPAELGDSAVYLCASSERGNSPLHFGNGTRLTVT.

V and J are TRBV7-9 and TRBJ1-5; possibly TRBD1 for D (6 bases). The germline CDR1 and CDR2 sequences are SEHNR and FQNEAQ (reference sequence). The CDR3 length is 16 residues. V was cut by 0 bases and J by 0 bases, with 9 bases left in between. CDR3 in DNA: TGTGCCAGCAGCTTAGCCACAGGGTTTAGCAATCAGCCCCAGCATTTT. Translated, it gives CASSLATGFSNQPQHF.

The chain combines TRBV6-1 with TRBJ1-4; D may be TRBD1 (5 bases). The CDR3 is 14 residues long. The V end lost 5 bases, the J end lost 5 bases, and 12 bases lay between the germline ends. In germline, CDR1 is MNHNS, CDR2 SASEGT. Here the CDR3 reads CASSTRAPNEKLFF. In nucleotides, the CDR3 is TGTGCCAGCAGTACCAGGGCACCCAATGAAAAACTGTTTTTT.

The CDR3 DNA sequence: TGTGCCAGCAGCTTCTCCGGAAACAATGAGCAGTTCTTC. The encoded protein is CASSFSGNNEQFF. The rearrangement links TRBV7-9 to TRBJ2-1; D uncertain. CDR3 length: 13 amino acids. In germline, CDR1 is SEHNR, CDR2 FQNEAQ (reference sequence). Trimming cost V 3 bases and J 5 bases, with 8 bases left between them.

This clone was counted a single time. The rearrangement uses TRBV9 and TRBJ1-1; D is perhaps TRBD1 (6 bases). The CDR3 totals 14 residues. Germline CDR1 SGDLS, CDR2 YYNGEE. Between the trimmed V and J ends, which lost 0 bases and 4 bases, there was a span of 10 bases. The CDR3 sequence: CASSVGGAVTEAFF. In nucleotides, the CDR3 is TGTGCCAGCAGCGTAGGGGGGGCTGTCACTGAAGCTTTCTTT.

The chain is built from TRBV15 and TRBJ2-5; maybe TRBD2 (6 bases). Trimming removed 0 bases from V and 7 bases from J, with 15 bases in between. There are 15 residues in the CDR3. Germline CDR1 is LNHNV and CDR2 is YYDKDF (reference sequence). The CDR3 sequence: CATSREQDRGGTQYF. The CDR3 coding sequence is TGTGCCACCAGCAGAGAACAGGATAGGGGAGGGACCCAGTACTTC.

The chain carries TRBV14 and TRBJ2-2, with a weak D call TRBD1 (6 bases). CDR1 is SGHDN, CDR2 FVKESK, per germline. Trimming left V 0 bases short and J 6 bases short, with 8 bases between. The CDR3 length is 14 residues. Here the CDR3 DNA reads TGTGCCAGCAGCCAAGATGGGGGCTCCGGGGAGCTGTTTTTT. This encodes CASSQDGGSGELFF.